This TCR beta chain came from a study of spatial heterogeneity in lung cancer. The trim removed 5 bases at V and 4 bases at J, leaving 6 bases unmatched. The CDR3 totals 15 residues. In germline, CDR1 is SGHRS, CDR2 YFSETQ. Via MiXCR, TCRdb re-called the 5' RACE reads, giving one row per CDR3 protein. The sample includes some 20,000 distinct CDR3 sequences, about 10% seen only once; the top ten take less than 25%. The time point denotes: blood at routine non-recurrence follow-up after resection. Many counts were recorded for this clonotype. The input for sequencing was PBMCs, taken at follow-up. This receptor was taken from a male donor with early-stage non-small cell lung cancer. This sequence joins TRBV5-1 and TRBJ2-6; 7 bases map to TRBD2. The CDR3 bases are TGCGCCAGCAGTTTACGGGGGGACGGGGCCAACGTCCTGACTTTC. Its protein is CASSLRGDGANVLTF.